The 21 T cell receptor beta chains given below trace back to one sample, sequenced in a study of HIV-infected children after antiretroviral therapy interruption. Unique molecular identifiers were included in an RNA-based 3' RACE TCR library. TCRdb analysed the 3' RACE reads with MiXCR anew, one entry per CDR3 protein. The sample holds 14,000 to 15,000 distinct CDR3 sequences, approximately 3.6% seen once. As to treatment: PENTA 11 planned treatment interruption arm or continuous ART arm. Sequencing was performed on CD45RO+ CD8+ T cells from PBMCs, pooled from several time points, taken from a donor given antiretroviral therapy, either interrupted or continuous. The subset denotes: memory CD8+ CD45RO+ CD45RA- T cells. These receptors all come from a pool of human donors with HIV.

This clonotype appeared many times. The J gene is TRBJ2-4, the V gene TRBV7-2; perhaps TRBD1 as D (5 bases). The CDR3 length is 13 residues. Per the germline V gene, CDR1 is SGHTA and CDR2 is FQGNSA. V lost 4 bases and J 5 bases, leaving 9 bases between the germline ends. The CDR3 spells CASSSLTENIQYF. The CDR3 region has the DNA TGTGCCAGCAGCTCCCTGACAGAAAACATTCAGTACTTC. The complete variable domain, with remaining parts taken from reference TRBV7-2 and TRBJ2-4, reads GAGVSQSPSNKVTEKGKDVELRCDPISGHTALYWYRQSLGQGLEFLIYFQGNSAPDKSGLPSDRFSAERTGGSVSTLTIQRTQQEDSAVYLCASSSLTENIQYFGAGTRLSVL.

The rearrangement uses TRBV4-1 and TRBJ2-7; 8 positions match TRBD2. The trim removed 4 bases at V and 0 bases at J, leaving 5 bases unmatched. The CDR3 spans 15 residues. Germline V lookup: CDR1 MGHRA, CDR2 YSYEKL. The DNA of the CDR3 is TGCGCCAGCAGCCCCCTAGCGGGCACCTCCTACGAGCAGTACTTC. Translated: CASSPLAGTSYEQYF.

This clonotype has a count of ten or more. V is TRBV6-1 and J is TRBJ2-1, with 10 bases aligning to TRBD1. Germline loops: CDR1 MNHNS, CDR2 SASEGT. CDR3 size: 16 residues. V shed 2 bases, J shed 7 bases, and the junction held 8 bases outside the gene matches. The CDR3 reads CASSETPGQGWNEQFF. For the CDR3, the DNA is TGTGCCAGCAGTGAAACCCCGGGACAGGGGTGGAATGAGCAGTTCTTC.

This clonotype was seen a few times. The chain couples TRBV20-1 to TRBJ1-1; D perhaps matches TRBD1 (6 bases). This CDR3 region has 13 residues. The V end was cut by 2 bases, the J end by 6 bases, with 13 bases between. Germline lookup yields CDR1 DFQATT and CDR2 SNEGSKA (reference sequence). CDR3 region: CSARSGGAPEAFF. The DNA of the CDR3 is TGCAGTGCTAGATCGGGGGGGGCCCCTGAAGCTTTCTTT.

This clonotype was detected ten times or more. This chain links TRBV28 with TRBJ1-1; D unresolved. Germline lookup yields CDR1 MDHEN and CDR2 SYDVKM. CDR3 length equals 13 residues. V dropped 6 bases and J dropped 1 base, with 9 bases sitting between them. This chain's CDR3 is CASSFHRNTEAFF. DNA of the CDR3: TGTGCCAGCAGCTTTCACAGGAACACTGAAGCTTTCTTT. The whole variable domain, remainder taken from reference TRBV28 and TRBJ1-1, is DVKVTQSSRYLVKRTGEKVFLECVQDMDHENMFWYRQDPGLGLRLIYFSYDVKMKEKGDIPEGYSVSREKKERFSLILESASTNQTSMYLCASSFHRNTEAFFGQGTRLTVV.

This clonotype was seen repeatedly, ten times or more. The V call is TRBV4-1, the J call TRBJ2-5; D not certain. The CDR3 has 14 residues. The V and J ends lost 1 base and 3 bases respectively, with 9 bases between them. Germline V CDR1 and CDR2: MGHRA, YSYEKL. DNA for the CDR3: TGCGCCAGCAGCCAAGGAGGAGAAGAAGAGACCCAGTACTTC. Protein: CASSQGGEEETQYF.

In its sample, this clonotype was seen a few times. The chain couples TRBV11-2 to TRBJ2-7; perhaps D is TRBD1 or TRBD2 (6 bases each). The CDR3 is made up of 11 amino acids. Trimming took off 4 bases at V and 6 bases at J, with 7 bases between the two ends. The germline V gene has CDR1 SGHAT and CDR2 FQNNGV. DNA for the CDR3: TGTGCCAGCAGCTGGGGGGCCGAGCAGTACTTC. Amino acids: CASSWGAEQYF.

This clonotype was found many times. The chain joins TRBV14 to TRBJ2-7; D is perhaps TRBD1 (7 bases). Germline lookup yields CDR1 SGHDN and CDR2 FVKESK. V lost 6 bases and J lost 5, with 17 bases in between. The CDR3 contains 14 residues. The DNA of the CDR3 is TGTGCCAGCAGTCTCAGGGGGGCGTTGAACGAGCAGTACTTC. Encoded protein: CASSLRGALNEQYF.

This clonotype appeared many times. CDR3 in DNA: TGTGCCTGGAGTGAGGGGAACACTGAAGCTTTCTTT. This translates into CAWSEGNTEAFF. The V call is TRBV30, the J call TRBJ1-1; D unresolved. Germline CDR1 is GTSNPN and CDR2 is SVGIG (reference sequence). CDR3 length: 12 residues. V was pared by 1 base and J by 1 base, with 4 bases between.

This clonotype was seen repeatedly, ten times or more. The chain joins TRBV6-4 to TRBJ1-2; maybe TRBD1 (5 bases). The CDR3 spans 13 residues. Trimming cost V 10 bases and J 6 bases, with 18 bases left between them. The germline V gene encodes CDR1 MRHNA and CDR2 SNTAGT. This CDR3 reads CATRGGDSDGYTF. The DNA for the CDR3 is TGTGCCACCCGGGGAGGGGATTCGGATGGCTACACCTTC.

There are many counts of this clonotype. The chain recombines TRBV12-3 or TRBV12-4 with TRBJ2-1; D gene unclear. Trimming took 6 bases from V and 0 from J, leaving 15 bases between them. This CDR3 contains 16 residues. DNA for the CDR3: TGTGCCAGCAGCCCCGTGGAGCAGAGCTCCTACAATGAGCAGTTCTTC. Amino acid sequence: CASSPVEQSSYNEQFF.

In its sample, this clonotype was seen many times. V is TRBV6-6 and J is TRBJ2-7; D is unresolved. Trimming cost V 4 bases and J 2 bases, with 6 bases left between them. The CDR3 loop spans 12 amino acids. CDR1 MNHNY and CDR2 SVGAGI come from the germline V gene (reference sequence). The CDR3 bases are TGTGCCAGCAGTTTCCCAGCCTACGAGCAGTACTTC. Translation gives CASSFPAYEQYF.

This clonotype was counted at least ten times. The chain recombines TRBV28 with TRBJ2-6, with a tentative D call TRBD1 (6 bases). The CDR3 consists of 18 residues. Germline V CDR1 and CDR2: MDHEN, SYDVKM. V lost 9 bases to trimming and J lost 4 bases, with 25 bases between them. The chain's CDR3 is CASSTRNVTGSGANVLTF. As DNA, the CDR3 is TGTGCCAGTTCTACCCGTAACGTAACAGGGTCCGGGGCCAACGTCCTGACTTTC.

This clonotype was found many times. The chain recombines TRBV6-5 with TRBJ1-1, with D perhaps TRBD1 (5 bases). This CDR3 spans 13 amino acids. V dropped 0 bases and J dropped 4 bases, with 6 bases sitting between them. Germline-derived CDR1 and CDR2 are MNHEY and SVGAGI. CDR3 in DNA: TGTGCCAGCAGTTACTCTCAGGGCACTGAAGCTTTCTTT. As protein: CASSYSQGTEAFF.

This clonotype was detected ten times or more. The gene calls are TRBV6-2 or TRBV6-3 and TRBJ2-7, with 8 bases lining up with TRBD1. V was pared by 6 bases and J by 3 bases, with 10 bases of the junction left unmatched. Germline CDR1 and CDR2: MNHEY and SVGEGT. This CDR3 spans 15 amino acids. The CDR3 here is CASRPRQGSDYEQYF. The DNA of the CDR3 is TGTGCCAGCAGACCCCGACAGGGGAGCGACTACGAGCAGTACTTC.

This clonotype appeared many times. V and J are TRBV30 and TRBJ1-2; tentatively, D is TRBD1 (5 bases). This CDR3 comprises 14 residues. Germline-derived CDR1 and CDR2 are GTSNPN and SVGIG (reference sequence). Between the trimmed V and J ends, which lost 3 bases and 2 bases, there was a span of 13 bases. Here the CDR3 reads CAWRAGLGNYGYTF. The CDR3 region has the DNA TGTGCCTGGAGAGCGGGGCTGGGCAACTATGGCTACACCTTC.

This clonotype was seen at least ten times. This rearrangement joins TRBV28 to TRBJ1-5; D is possibly TRBD1 (5 bases). Deletions cut 5 bases from V and 3 bases from J, with 11 bases between. Germline assignment: CDR1 MDHEN and CDR2 SYDVKM. The CDR3 consists of 14 residues. The CDR3 DNA follows: TGTGCCAGCAGTAGGCAGGGCCACAATCAGCCCCAGCATTTT. Translated, it gives CASSRQGHNQPQHF.

There are a few counts of this clonotype. The gene calls are TRBV6-4 and TRBJ2-3, with 10 positions matching TRBD2. J was trimmed by 1 base and V by 7 bases; bases with no gene match: 5. This CDR3 spans 15 amino acids. In germline, CDR1 is MRHNA, CDR2 SNTAGT. This chain's CDR3 is CASTAGTSGTDTQYF. The CDR3 DNA reads as TGTGCCAGCACCGCCGGGACTAGCGGCACAGATACGCAGTATTTT.

This clonotype was found many times. The V and J genes are TRBV4-1 and TRBJ2-1; D remains unclear. With 6 bases removed from V and 4 bases from J, the gap between germline ends came to 19 bases. The CDR3 is made up of 16 amino acids. The germline gives CDR1 MGHRA, CDR2 YSYEKL. The CDR3 sequence is CASRPQLGQLYNEQFF. The CDR3 nucleotides are TGCGCCAGCAGACCCCAATTAGGGCAGTTGTACAATGAGCAGTTCTTC.

This clonotype was detected many times. This chain connects TRBV29-1 to TRBJ1-1, with TRBD1 matching 9 bases. J gave up 2 bases and V 3 bases, and 7 bases lay outside the gene matches. Per germline, CDR1 SQVTM and CDR2 ANQGSEA. The length of the CDR3 is 15 residues. The CDR3 DNA reads as TGCAGCGTTGAGGAGACAGGGGGGCCAAACACTGAAGCTTTCTTT. It yields the protein CSVEETGGPNTEAFF.

Ten or more counts support this clonotype. The chain employs TRBV28 and TRBJ2-7; a possible D gene is TRBD1 (6 bases). Trimming stripped 5 bases from V and 0 bases from J, with 11 bases between. The V gene's germline CDR1 is MDHEN and CDR2 SYDVKM. The CDR3 extends over 14 amino acids. CDR3 amino acids: CASSPRGGSYEQYF. DNA for the CDR3: TGTGCCAGCAGTCCCCGAGGGGGCTCCTACGAGCAGTACTTC.